This T cell receptor beta chain is drawn from a study of cytomegalovirus exposure and HLA in healthy donors. Study-wide results and limits: The study flagged roughly 160 TCR beta chains as cytomegalovirus-associated. Across donors, most TCRs were seen rarely, yet some public ones were widespread. Cytomegalovirus status was reportedly diagnosed by the classifier with high sensitivity and specificity. According to a subsequent analysis, TCR clusters identified in the first cohort showed a tendency to co-occur across the approximately 110 validation repertoires.

Regarding this clone: The antigen remains unidentified.

Profiling relied on immunoSEQ multiplex PCR, and the TCRdb table lists in-frame clones only, not all of them. This table holds 100,000 to 150,000 clones, about 93% found once. CDR1 is GTSNPN, CDR2 SVGIG, per germline (reference sequence). The CDR3 is 12 amino acids. The V end lost 7 bases, the J end lost 9 bases, and 16 bases lay between the germline ends. The V and J genes are TRBV30 and TRBJ2-1; possibly TRBD2 for D (5 bases). What was sequenced was PBMCs. This clonotype originated in a woman between 18 and 29 years old in good health and CMV-seronegative. This CDR3 reads CAFSSRAGEQFF. CDR3 sequence (DNA): TGTGCCTTCTCGTCCCGGGCGGGTGAGCAGTTCTTC.